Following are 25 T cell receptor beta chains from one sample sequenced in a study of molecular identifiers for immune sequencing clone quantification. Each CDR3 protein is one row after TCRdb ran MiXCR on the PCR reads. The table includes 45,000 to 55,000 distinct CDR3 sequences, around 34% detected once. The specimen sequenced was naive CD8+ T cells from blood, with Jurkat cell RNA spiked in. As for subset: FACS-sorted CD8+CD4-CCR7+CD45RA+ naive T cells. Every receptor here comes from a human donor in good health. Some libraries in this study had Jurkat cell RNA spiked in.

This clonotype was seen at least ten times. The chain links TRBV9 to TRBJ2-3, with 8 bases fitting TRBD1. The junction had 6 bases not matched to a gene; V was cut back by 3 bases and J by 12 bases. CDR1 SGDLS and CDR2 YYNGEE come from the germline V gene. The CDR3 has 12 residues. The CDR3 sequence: CASSGGQGSQYF. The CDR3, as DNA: TGTGCCAGCAGCGGAGGACAGGGTAGTCAGTATTTT.

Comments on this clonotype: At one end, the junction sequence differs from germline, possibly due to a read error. CDR3 sequence reads: CVSSDGLRGLQETQYF. As DNA, the CDR3 is TGTGTCAGCAGCGACGGGCTGCGGGGCTTACAAGAGACCCAGTACTTC. The rearrangement uses TRBV9 and TRBJ2-5; D possibly corresponds to TRBD2 (6 bases). There are 16 residues in the CDR3. From germline, CDR1 is SGDLS and CDR2 YYNGEE.

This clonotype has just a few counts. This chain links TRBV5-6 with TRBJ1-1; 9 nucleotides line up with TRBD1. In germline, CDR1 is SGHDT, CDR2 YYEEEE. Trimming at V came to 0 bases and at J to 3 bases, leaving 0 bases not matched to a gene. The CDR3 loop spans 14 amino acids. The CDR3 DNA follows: TGTGCCAGCAGCTTGGGGACAGGGGACACTGAAGCTTTCTTT. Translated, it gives CASSLGTGDTEAFF.

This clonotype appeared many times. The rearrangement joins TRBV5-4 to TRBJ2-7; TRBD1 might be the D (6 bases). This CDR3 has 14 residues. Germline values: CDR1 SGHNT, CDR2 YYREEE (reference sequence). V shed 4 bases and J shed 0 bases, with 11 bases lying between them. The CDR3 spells CASSTGQTSYEQYF. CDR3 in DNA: TGTGCCAGCAGCACCGGACAGACCTCCTACGAGCAGTACTTC.

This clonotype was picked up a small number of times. CDR3 region: CSARVPPSTSGRAIDTQYF. CDR3 DNA sequence: TGCAGTGCTAGAGTCCCTCCATCGACTAGCGGGAGGGCCATAGATACGCAGTATTTT. The J gene is TRBJ2-3, the V gene TRBV20-1; 14 positions match TRBD2. The junction had 14 bases not matched to a gene; V was cut back by 1 base and J by 5 bases. Germline CDR1 DFQATT, CDR2 SNEGSKA (reference sequence). CDR3 size: 19 residues.

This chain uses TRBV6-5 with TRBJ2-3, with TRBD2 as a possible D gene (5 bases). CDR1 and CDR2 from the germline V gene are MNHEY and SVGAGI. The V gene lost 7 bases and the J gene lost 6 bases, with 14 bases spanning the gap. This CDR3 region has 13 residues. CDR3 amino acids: CASNPPGKDTQYF. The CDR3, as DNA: TGTGCCAGCAACCCCCCCGGGAAGGATACGCAGTATTTT.

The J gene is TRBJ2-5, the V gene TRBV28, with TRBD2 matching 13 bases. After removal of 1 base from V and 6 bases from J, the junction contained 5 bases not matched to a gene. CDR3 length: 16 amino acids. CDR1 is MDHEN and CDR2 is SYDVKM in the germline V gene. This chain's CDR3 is CASSLLTSGRRKTQYF. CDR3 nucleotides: TGTGCCAGCAGTTTATTGACTAGCGGGAGGAGGAAGACCCAGTACTTC.

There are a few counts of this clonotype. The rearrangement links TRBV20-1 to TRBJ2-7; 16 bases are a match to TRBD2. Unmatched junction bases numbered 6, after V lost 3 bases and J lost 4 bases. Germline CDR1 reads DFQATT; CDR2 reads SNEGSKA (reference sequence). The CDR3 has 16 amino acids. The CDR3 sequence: CSASGTSGRAVYEQYF. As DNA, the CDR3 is TGCAGTGCTAGCGGGACTAGCGGGAGGGCCGTGTACGAGCAGTACTTC.

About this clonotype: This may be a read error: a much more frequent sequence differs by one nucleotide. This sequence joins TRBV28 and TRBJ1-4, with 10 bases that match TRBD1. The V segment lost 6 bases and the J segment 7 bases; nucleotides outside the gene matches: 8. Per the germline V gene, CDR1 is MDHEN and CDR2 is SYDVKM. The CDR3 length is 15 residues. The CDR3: CASSRDRGPTEKLFF. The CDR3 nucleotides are TGTGCCAGCAGCCGGGACAGGGGTCCGACTGAAAAACTGTTTTTT.

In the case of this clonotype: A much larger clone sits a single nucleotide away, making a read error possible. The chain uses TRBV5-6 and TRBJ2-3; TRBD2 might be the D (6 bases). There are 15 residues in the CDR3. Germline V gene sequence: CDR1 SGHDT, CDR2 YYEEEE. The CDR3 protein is CAGSLASAATDTQYF. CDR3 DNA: TGTGCCGGCAGCTTGGCTAGCGCGGCTACAGATACGCAGTATTTT. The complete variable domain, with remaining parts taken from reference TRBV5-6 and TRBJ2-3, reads DAGVTQSPTHLIKTRGQQVTLRCSPKSGHDTVSWYQQALGQGPQFIFQYYEEEERQRGNFPDRFSGHQFPNYSSELNVNALLLGDSALYLCAGSLASAATDTQYFGPGTRLTVL.

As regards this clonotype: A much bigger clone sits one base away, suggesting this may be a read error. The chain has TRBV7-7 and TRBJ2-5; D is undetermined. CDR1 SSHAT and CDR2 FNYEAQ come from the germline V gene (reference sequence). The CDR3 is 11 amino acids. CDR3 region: CASSDKAAQSF. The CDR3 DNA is TGTGCTAGCAGCGACAAGGCGGCCCAGTCCTTC.

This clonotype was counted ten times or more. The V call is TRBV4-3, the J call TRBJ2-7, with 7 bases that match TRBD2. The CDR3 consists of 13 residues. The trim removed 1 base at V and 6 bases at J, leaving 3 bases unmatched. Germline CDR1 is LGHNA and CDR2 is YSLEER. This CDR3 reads CASSQASGVEQYF. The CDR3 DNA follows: TGCGCCAGCAGCCAAGCTAGCGGCGTCGAGCAGTACTTC.

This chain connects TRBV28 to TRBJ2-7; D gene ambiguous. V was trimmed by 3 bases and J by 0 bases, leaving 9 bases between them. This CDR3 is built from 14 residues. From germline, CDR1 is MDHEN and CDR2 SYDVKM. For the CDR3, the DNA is TGTGCCAGCAGTTTTGCCTACCTCTCCTACGAGCAGTACTTC. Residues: CASSFAYLSYEQYF.

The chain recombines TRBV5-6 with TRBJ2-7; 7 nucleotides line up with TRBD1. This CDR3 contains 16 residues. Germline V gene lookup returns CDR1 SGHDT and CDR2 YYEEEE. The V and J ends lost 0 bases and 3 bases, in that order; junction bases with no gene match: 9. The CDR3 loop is CASSLGTGQKIYEQYF. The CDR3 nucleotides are TGTGCCAGCAGCTTGGGGACAGGTCAAAAAATCTACGAGCAGTACTTC.

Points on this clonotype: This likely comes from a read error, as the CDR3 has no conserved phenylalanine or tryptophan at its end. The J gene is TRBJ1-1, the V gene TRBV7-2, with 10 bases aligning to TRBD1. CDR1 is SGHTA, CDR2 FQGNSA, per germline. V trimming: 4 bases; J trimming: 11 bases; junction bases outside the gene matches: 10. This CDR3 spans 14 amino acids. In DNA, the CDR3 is TGTGCCAGCAGCTCGACCGGGACAGGGGAATACGCTTTCATA. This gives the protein CASSSTGTGEYAFI.

CDR3 region: CASSLDRGCQPQHF. The DNA for the CDR3 is TGTGCCAGCAGCTTGGACAGGGGCTGTCAGCCCCAGCATTTT. The V gene is TRBV27, the J gene TRBJ1-5; 9 nucleotides agree with TRBD1. The trim removed 6 bases at V and 6 bases at J, leaving 6 bases unmatched. Germline CDR1 and CDR2: MNHEY and SMNVEV (reference sequence). This CDR3 region has 14 residues.

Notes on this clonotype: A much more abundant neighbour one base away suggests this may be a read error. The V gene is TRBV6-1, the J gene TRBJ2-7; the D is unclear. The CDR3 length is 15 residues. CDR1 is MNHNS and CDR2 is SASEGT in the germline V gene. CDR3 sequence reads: CASSERLYSSFEQYF. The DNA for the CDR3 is TGTGCCAGCAGTGAGCGACTGTATAGCTCCTTCGAGCAGTACTTC.

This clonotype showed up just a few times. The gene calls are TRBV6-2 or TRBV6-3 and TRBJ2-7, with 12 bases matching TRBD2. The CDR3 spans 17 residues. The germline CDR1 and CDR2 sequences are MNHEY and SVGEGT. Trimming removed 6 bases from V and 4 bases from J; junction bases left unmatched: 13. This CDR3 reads CASSPLRTSGKKYEQYF. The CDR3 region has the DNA TGTGCCAGCAGCCCACTCCGGACTAGCGGGAAGAAATACGAGCAGTACTTC.

The CDR3 protein is CASSHAGVQETQYF. In nucleotides, the CDR3 is TGTGCCAGCAGCCACGCGGGGGTTCAAGAGACCCAGTACTTC. The chain is built from TRBV28 and TRBJ2-5; the match to TRBD2 covers 7 bases. Trimming at V came to 6 bases and at J to 2 bases, leaving 6 bases not matched to a gene. Germline CDR1 reads MDHEN; CDR2 reads SYDVKM. CDR3 length: 14 residues.

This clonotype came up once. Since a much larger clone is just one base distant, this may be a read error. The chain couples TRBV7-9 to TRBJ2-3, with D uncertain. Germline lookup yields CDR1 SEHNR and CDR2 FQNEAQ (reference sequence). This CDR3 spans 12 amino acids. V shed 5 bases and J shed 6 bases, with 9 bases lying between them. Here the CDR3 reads CASSTPTDTQYF. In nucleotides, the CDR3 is TGTGCCAGCAGCACCCCCACCGATACGCAGTATTTT.

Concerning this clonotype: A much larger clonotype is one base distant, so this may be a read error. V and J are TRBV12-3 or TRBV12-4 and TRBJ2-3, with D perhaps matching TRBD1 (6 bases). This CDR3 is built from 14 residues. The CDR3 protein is CVTSPGQMADTQYF. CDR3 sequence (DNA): TGTGTCACCTCCCCCGGACAGATGGCAGATACGCAGTATTTT.

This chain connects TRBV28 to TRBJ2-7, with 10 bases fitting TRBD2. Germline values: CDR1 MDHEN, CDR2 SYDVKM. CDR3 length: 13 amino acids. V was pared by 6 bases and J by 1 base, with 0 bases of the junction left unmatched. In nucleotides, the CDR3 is TGTGCCAGCAGACTAGCGGGGTCCTACGAGCAGTACTTC. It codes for CASRLAGSYEQYF.

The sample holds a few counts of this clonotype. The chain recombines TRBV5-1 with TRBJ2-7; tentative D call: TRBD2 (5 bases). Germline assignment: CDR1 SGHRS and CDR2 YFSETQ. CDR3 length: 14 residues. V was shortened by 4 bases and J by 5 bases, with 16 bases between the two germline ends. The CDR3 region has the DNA TGCGCCAGCAGCGCCAACCCTCCTAGCCACGAGCAGTACTTC. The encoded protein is CASSANPPSHEQYF.

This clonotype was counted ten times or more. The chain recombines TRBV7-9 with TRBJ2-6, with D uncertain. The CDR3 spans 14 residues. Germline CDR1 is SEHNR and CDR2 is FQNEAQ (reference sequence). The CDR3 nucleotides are TGTGCGGCAACGGAAAGGGCTGGGGCCAACGTCCTGACTTTC. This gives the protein CAATERAGANVLTF.

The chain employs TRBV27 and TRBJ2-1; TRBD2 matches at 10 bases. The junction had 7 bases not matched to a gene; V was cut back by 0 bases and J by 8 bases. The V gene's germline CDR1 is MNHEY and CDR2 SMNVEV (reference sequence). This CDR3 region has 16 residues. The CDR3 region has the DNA TGTGCCAGCAGTTTATCCGGGACTAGCGTATACGATGAGCAGTTCTTC. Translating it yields CASSLSGTSVYDEQFF.